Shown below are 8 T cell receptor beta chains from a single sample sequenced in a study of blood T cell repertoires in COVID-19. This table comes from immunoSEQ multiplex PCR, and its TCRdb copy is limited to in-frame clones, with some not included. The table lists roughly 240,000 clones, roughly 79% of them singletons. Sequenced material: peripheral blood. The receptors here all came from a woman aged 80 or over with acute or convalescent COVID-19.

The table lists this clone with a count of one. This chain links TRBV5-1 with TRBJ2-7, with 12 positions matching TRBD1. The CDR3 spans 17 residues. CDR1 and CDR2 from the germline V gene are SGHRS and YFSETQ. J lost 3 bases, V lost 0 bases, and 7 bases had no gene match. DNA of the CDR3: TGCGCCAGCAGCTTGGCCGGGGGACAGGGGGCGGTCTACGAGCAGTACTTC. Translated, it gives CASSLAGGQGAVYEQYF.

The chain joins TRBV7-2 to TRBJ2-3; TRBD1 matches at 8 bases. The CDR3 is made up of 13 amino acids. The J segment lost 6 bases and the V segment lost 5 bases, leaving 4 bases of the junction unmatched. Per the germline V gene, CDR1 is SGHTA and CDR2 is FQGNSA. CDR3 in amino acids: CASSTNRGDTQYF. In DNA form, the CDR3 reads TGTGCCAGCAGCACAAACAGGGGGGATACGCAGTATTTT.

The CDR3 reads CASSLGLAGKSSYNEQFF. CDR3 DNA sequence: TGTGCCAGCAGCTTAGGGCTAGCTGGCAAGAGCTCCTACAATGAGCAGTTCTTC. The rearrangement joins TRBV7-9 to TRBJ2-1, with D possibly matching TRBD2 (5 bases). The germline V gene encodes CDR1 SEHNR and CDR2 FQNEAQ (reference sequence). This CDR3 is 18 amino acids long. Trimming stripped 1 base from V and 0 bases from J, with 16 bases between.

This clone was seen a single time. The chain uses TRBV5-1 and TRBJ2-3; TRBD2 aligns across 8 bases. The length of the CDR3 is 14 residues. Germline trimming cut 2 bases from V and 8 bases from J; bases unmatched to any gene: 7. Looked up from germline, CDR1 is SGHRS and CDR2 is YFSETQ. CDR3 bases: TGCGCCAGCAGCTTAGGACTAGCTCCAGTTACGCAGTATTTT. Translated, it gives CASSLGLAPVTQYF.

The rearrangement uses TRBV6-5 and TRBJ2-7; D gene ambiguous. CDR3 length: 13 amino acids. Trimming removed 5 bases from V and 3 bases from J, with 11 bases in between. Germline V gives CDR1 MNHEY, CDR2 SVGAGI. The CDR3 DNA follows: TGTGCCAGCAGTAAGACACTTCGCTACGAGCAGTACTTC. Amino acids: CASSKTLRYEQYF.

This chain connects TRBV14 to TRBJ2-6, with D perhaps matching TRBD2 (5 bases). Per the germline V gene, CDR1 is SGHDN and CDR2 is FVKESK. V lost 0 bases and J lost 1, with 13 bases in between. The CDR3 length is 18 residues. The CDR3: CASSQERLSASGANVLTF. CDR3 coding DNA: TGTGCCAGCAGCCAAGAAAGACTATCCGCTTCTGGGGCCAACGTCCTGACTTTC.

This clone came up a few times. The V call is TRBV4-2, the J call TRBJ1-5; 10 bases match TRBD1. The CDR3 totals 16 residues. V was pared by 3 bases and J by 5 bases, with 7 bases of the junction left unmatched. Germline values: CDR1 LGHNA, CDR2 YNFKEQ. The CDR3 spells CASSQVGTGVDQPQHF. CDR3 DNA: TGTGCCAGCAGCCAGGTGGGGACAGGGGTGGATCAGCCCCAGCATTTT.

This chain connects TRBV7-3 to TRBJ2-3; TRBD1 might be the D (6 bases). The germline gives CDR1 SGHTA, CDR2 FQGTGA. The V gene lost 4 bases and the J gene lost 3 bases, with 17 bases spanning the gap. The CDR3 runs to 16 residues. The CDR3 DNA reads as TGTGCCAGCAGCTCCCGAGGGGGAGTAGGTACAGATACGCAGTATTTT. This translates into CASSSRGGVGTDTQYF. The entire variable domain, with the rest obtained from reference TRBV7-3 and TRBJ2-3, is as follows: GAGVSQTPSNKVTEKGKYVELRCDPISGHTALYWYRQSLGQGPEFLIYFQGTGAADDSGLPNDRFFAVRPEGSVSTLKIQRTERGDSAVYLCASSSRGGVGTDTQYFGPGTRLTVL.